This T cell receptor (beta chain) was documented in a study of blood T cell repertoires in COVID-19. On the study more broadly: There were acute and convalescent COVID-19 samples, and they came from the United States, Italy and Spain.

The CDR3 is 12 residues long. V dropped 8 bases and J dropped 4; count of bases not matched to a gene: 3. Germline V CDR1 and CDR2: SGHTA, FQGNSA. Original processing notes: Reference gene primer amplification gave nucleated cell count estimates. Clones were sequenced by immunoSEQ multiplex PCR, and TCRdb holds only the in-frame ones, with some missing. Clone size and V and J calls were adopted from that table, with D and trimming inferred from the DNA. The sample includes about 270,000 clones, approximately 83% of them seen just once. Sample: peripheral blood. The V and J genes are TRBV7-2 and TRBJ2-5, with 8 bases identical to TRBD2. This clonotype was obtained from a woman aged 70-85 years with acute or convalescent COVID-19. The CDR3 spells CASRGGLETQYF. CDR3 bases: TGTGCCAGCCGGGGGGGACTAGAGACCCAGTACTTC. The whole variable domain, remainder taken from reference TRBV7-2 and TRBJ2-5, is GAGVSQSPSNKVTEKGKDVELRCDPISGHTALYWYRQSLGQGLEFLIYFQGNSAPDKSGLPSDRFSAERTGGSVSTLTIQRTQQEDSAVYLCASRGGLETQYFGPGTRLLVL.